This is a list of T cell receptor beta chains from one sample in a study of T cell repertoires in cytomegalovirus infection. Their recognized antigens are unknown. TCRdb re-analysed the reads in MiXCR, keeping a single row per CDR3 protein. Of 750,000 to 950,000 distinct CDR3 sequences in the sample, almost 30% were seen once. Sequences were derived from cultured CD8+ T cells from PBMCs, sampled from culture after CMV antigen stimulation. These receptors all come from a human donor in good health (CMV status not recorded). Some clones in this sample may be carry-over from other donors' samples. CDR3s include the opening cysteine and the closing phenylalanine or tryptophan. D genes are given only for firm matches. Clone size is given for some rows only: seen once, a few or many times, or a class if the clone is expanded.

CDR3aa: CASSGGGGLDTQYF
CDR3nt: TGTGCCAGCAGTGGGGGCGGGGGTTTAGATACGCAGTATTTT
d_gene: NA
v_gene: TRBV7-8
abundance: many
j_gene: TRBJ2-3

CDR3aa: CATSRGPGTLVATNEKLFF
CDR3nt: TGTGCCACCAGCAGAGGTCCCGGGACACTAGTTGCAACTAATGAAAAACTGTTTTTT
d_gene: NA
v_gene: TRBV15
abundance: NA
j_gene: TRBJ1-4

CDR3aa: CASSLVQGNLNYGYTF
CDR3nt: TGTGCCAGCAGCCTAGTGCAGGGGAATCTTAACTATGGCTACACCTTC
d_gene: NA
v_gene: TRBV7-2
abundance: many
j_gene: TRBJ1-2

CDR3aa: CASSPDFPTGANVLTF
CDR3nt: TGTGCCAGCAGCCCCGACTTTCCCACTGGGGCCAACGTCCTGACTTTC
d_gene: NA
v_gene: TRBV7-8
abundance: few
j_gene: TRBJ2-6

CDR3aa: CASRDRVNQPQHF
CDR3nt: TGTGCCAGTAGGGACAGGGTCAATCAGCCCCAGCATTTT
d_gene: TRBD1
v_gene: TRBV19
abundance: few
j_gene: TRBJ1-5

CDR3aa: CASSAQAGGIDTQYF
CDR3nt: TGTGCCAGCAGCGCGCAAGCGGGGGGGATAGATACGCAGTATTTT
d_gene: TRBD2
v_gene: TRBV7-6
abundance: many
j_gene: TRBJ2-3

CDR3aa: CASSLSIGQGNSNEQFF
CDR3nt: TGTGCCAGCAGTTTATCGATAGGGCAGGGAAATAGCAATGAGCAGTTCTTC
d_gene: NA
v_gene: TRBV27
abundance: NA
j_gene: TRBJ2-1

CDR3aa: CSARDRQGSYEQYF
CDR3nt: TGCAGTGCTAGAGATCGGCAGGGGAGTTACGAGCAGTACTTC
d_gene: NA
v_gene: TRBV20-1
abundance: NA
j_gene: TRBJ2-7

CDR3aa: CAISESGSGDTDTQYF
CDR3nt: TGTGCCATCAGTGAGTCGGGTAGCGGGGACACAGATACGCAGTATTTT
d_gene: TRBD2
v_gene: TRBV10-3
abundance: NA
j_gene: TRBJ2-3

CDR3aa: CASTVHVGPASNYEQYF
CDR3nt: TGTGCCAGCACCGTTCACGTCGGGCCTGCTAGCAACTACGAGCAGTACTTC
d_gene: NA
v_gene: TRBV12-3/TRBV12-4
abundance: NA
j_gene: TRBJ2-7

CDR3aa: CASSQGFEAFF
CDR3nt: TGTGCCAGCAGCCAGGGATTTGAAGCTTTCTTT
d_gene: NA
v_gene: TRBV5-5
abundance: few
j_gene: TRBJ1-1

CDR3aa: CASSPQGTHTGELFF
CDR3nt: TGTGCCAGCAGCCCTCAGGGTACTCACACCGGGGAGCTGTTTTTT
d_gene: NA
v_gene: TRBV7-2
abundance: many
j_gene: TRBJ2-2

CDR3aa: CASSSWTAYEKLFF
CDR3nt: TGTGCCAGCAGCTCCTGGACAGCGTATGAAAAACTGTTTTTT
d_gene: NA
v_gene: TRBV7-9
abundance: few
j_gene: TRBJ1-4

CDR3aa: CASSEPGRSGSLSYTF
CDR3nt: TGTGCCAGCAGTGAACCGGGACGTTCGGGTTCGTTGAGTTACACCTTC
d_gene: NA
v_gene: TRBV12-3/TRBV12-4
abundance: few
j_gene: TRBJ1-2

CDR3aa: CASSYSRTEAFF
CDR3nt: TGTGCCAGCAGTTACTCACGGACTGAAGCTTTCTTT
d_gene: NA
v_gene: TRBV6-2/TRBV6-3
abundance: many
j_gene: TRBJ1-1

CDR3aa: CASSLGGEGTQYF
CDR3nt: TGTGCCAGCAGCTTAGGAGGGGAAGGGACCCAGTACTTC
d_gene: NA
v_gene: TRBV7-8
abundance: many
j_gene: TRBJ2-5

CDR3aa: CASSFQANTGELFF
CDR3nt: TGTGCCAGCAGCTTCCAGGCTAACACCGGGGAGCTGTTTTTT
d_gene: NA
v_gene: TRBV7-3
abundance: many
j_gene: TRBJ2-2

CDR3aa: CASSSTGFYEQYF
CDR3nt: TGTGCCAGCAGTTCGACAGGATTCTACGAGCAGTACTTC
d_gene: NA
v_gene: TRBV12-3/TRBV12-4
abundance: few
j_gene: TRBJ2-7

CDR3aa: CATNDRTRKFHNEQFF
CDR3nt: TGTGCCACCAATGATCGGACTAGAAAGTTCCACAATGAGCAGTTCTTC
d_gene: TRBD2
v_gene: TRBV24-1
abundance: NA
j_gene: TRBJ2-1

CDR3aa: CASSSLNTIPGPPAAFF
CDR3nt: TGTGCCAGCAGTTCACTCAACACAATACCCGGGCCCCCGGCGGCTTTCTTT
d_gene: NA
v_gene: TRBV6-2/TRBV6-3
abundance: few
j_gene: TRBJ1-1

CDR3aa: CASSLDPGWNEQFF
CDR3nt: TGTGCCAGCAGTTTAGACCCGGGTTGGAATGAGCAGTTCTTC
d_gene: NA
v_gene: TRBV12-3/TRBV12-4
abundance: few
j_gene: TRBJ2-1

CDR3aa: CASSYLAGDTNEQFF
CDR3nt: TGTGCCAGCAGTTACCTAGCCGGGGACACGAATGAGCAGTTCTTC
d_gene: NA
v_gene: TRBV6-5
abundance: NA
j_gene: TRBJ2-1

CDR3aa: CASSFTGLSYEQYF
CDR3nt: TGTGCCAGCAGCTTTACCGGGTTGTCCTACGAGCAGTACTTC
d_gene: NA
v_gene: TRBV7-2
abundance: many
j_gene: TRBJ2-7

CDR3aa: CASSGRDTSYGYTF
CDR3nt: TGTGCCAGCAGTGGCCGGGACACTAGCTATGGCTACACCTTC
d_gene: NA
v_gene: TRBV2
abundance: few
j_gene: TRBJ1-2

CDR3aa: CASSPVGYAEAFF
CDR3nt: TGTGCCAGCAGCCCAGTCGGATACGCTGAAGCTTTCTTT
d_gene: NA
v_gene: TRBV7-9
abundance: NA
j_gene: TRBJ1-1

CDR3aa: CASRYRTGRNEKLFF
CDR3nt: TGTGCCAGCAGATACCGGACAGGGCGTAATGAAAAACTGTTTTTT
d_gene: TRBD1
v_gene: TRBV12-3/TRBV12-4
abundance: NA
j_gene: TRBJ1-4

CDR3aa: CASSFGGNGAEAFF
CDR3nt: TGTGCCAGCAGTTTCGGCGGGAATGGGGCTGAAGCTTTCTTT
d_gene: NA
v_gene: TRBV27
abundance: few
j_gene: TRBJ1-1

CDR3aa: CASSLAGDRTDTQYF
CDR3nt: TGTGCCAGCAGCTTAGCGGGGGACCGCACAGATACGCAGTATTTT
d_gene: NA
v_gene: TRBV7-8
abundance: many
j_gene: TRBJ2-3

CDR3aa: CASRGTYDRGRGTEAFF
CDR3nt: TGTGCCAGCAGGGGGACGTACGACAGGGGACGGGGCACTGAAGCTTTCTTT
d_gene: TRBD1
v_gene: TRBV28
abundance: NA
j_gene: TRBJ1-1

CDR3aa: CASRPREYYNEQFF
CDR3nt: TGTGCCAGCAGGCCGCGGGAGTATTACAATGAGCAGTTCTTC
d_gene: TRBD2
v_gene: TRBV7-9
abundance: NA
j_gene: TRBJ2-1

CDR3aa: CASSVDSLNTEAFF
CDR3nt: TGCGCCAGCAGTGTGGACAGTTTGAACACTGAAGCTTTCTTT
d_gene: NA
v_gene: TRBV10-2
abundance: NA
j_gene: TRBJ1-1

CDR3aa: CASCAAGGHYNSPLHF
CDR3nt: TGTGCCAGCTGTGCCGCGGGGGGTCACTATAATTCACCCCTCCACTTT
d_gene: NA
v_gene: TRBV6-2/TRBV6-3
abundance: NA
j_gene: TRBJ1-6

CDR3aa: CASSERSADRLYGYTF
CDR3nt: TGTGCCAGCAGTGAAAGGTCAGCGGACAGGCTGTATGGCTACACCTTC
d_gene: TRBD1
v_gene: TRBV6-1
abundance: few
j_gene: TRBJ1-2

CDR3aa: CSAAGADGELFF
CDR3nt: TGCAGTGCTGCGGGGGCGGACGGGGAGCTGTTTTTT
d_gene: NA
v_gene: TRBV20-1
abundance: few
j_gene: TRBJ2-2

CDR3aa: CASSSQTSGGAGETQYF
CDR3nt: TGTGCCAGCAGCTCGCAGACTAGCGGGGGGGCCGGAGAGACCCAGTACTTC
d_gene: TRBD2
v_gene: TRBV5-6
abundance: NA
j_gene: TRBJ2-5

CDR3aa: CASSYPSGQGITYNEQFF
CDR3nt: TGTGCCAGCAGTTACCCCTCGGGACAGGGGATAACCTACAATGAGCAGTTCTTC
d_gene: TRBD1
v_gene: TRBV6-6
abundance: NA
j_gene: TRBJ2-1

CDR3aa: CASSYGQIDGYTF
CDR3nt: TGTGCCAGCAGTTACGGACAGATTGATGGCTACACCTTC
d_gene: NA
v_gene: TRBV6-5
abundance: NA
j_gene: TRBJ1-2

CDR3aa: CASSSLPGQEFNSPLHF
CDR3nt: TGTGCCAGCAGCTCCCTCCCGGGACAGGAATTTAATTCACCCCTCCACTTT
d_gene: TRBD1
v_gene: TRBV7-6
abundance: many
j_gene: TRBJ1-6

CDR3aa: CASSGRGGRDTGELFF
CDR3nt: TGCGCCAGCAGTGGGCGGGGGGGCCGGGACACCGGGGAGCTGTTTTTT
d_gene: TRBD2
v_gene: TRBV4-1
abundance: NA
j_gene: TRBJ2-2

CDR3aa: CASSLPGLAGVTYSYNEQFF
CDR3nt: TGTGCCAGCAGCTTACCCGGACTAGCGGGGGTTACCTACTCCTACAATGAGCAGTTCTTC
d_gene: TRBD2
v_gene: TRBV7-6
abundance: few
j_gene: TRBJ2-1

CDR3aa: CASSLEVAIIEAFF
CDR3nt: TGTGCCAGCAGCTTAGAAGTAGCCATCATTGAAGCTTTCTTT
d_gene: NA
v_gene: TRBV7-2
abundance: many
j_gene: TRBJ1-1